These 16 T cell receptor beta chains were all obtained from the same sample, sequenced in a study of blood T cell repertoires in COVID-19. TCRdb's table, derived via immunoSEQ multiplex PCR, lists solely in-frame clones and lacks some. The sample has 410,000 or so clones; roughly 85% are singletons. Sequencing used peripheral blood. The receptors were gathered from a woman aged 25 to 39 with active or convalescent COVID-19.

A word on this clone: The sample holds other DNA sequences that translate to the same CDR3. This sequence joins TRBV5-1 and TRBJ1-1, with 9 positions matching TRBD1. Germline V CDR1 and CDR2: SGHRS, YFSETQ. The CDR3 contains 15 residues. V lost 2 bases, J lost 2 bases, and 4 bases stayed unmatched. DNA for the CDR3: TGCGCCAGCAGCTTACAGGGGGCGCCTAACACTGAAGCTTTCTTT. It codes for CASSLQGAPNTEAFF. The full variable domain, in which reference TRBV5-1 and TRBJ1-1 provide the parts outside the CDR3, is KAGVTQTPRYLIKTRGQQVTLSCSPISGHRSVSWYQQTPGQGLQFLFEYFSETQRNKGNFPGRFSGRQFSNSRSEMNVSTLELGDSALYLCASSLQGAPNTEAFFGQGTRLTVV.

The rearrangement joins TRBV5-5 to TRBJ2-2; possibly TRBD2 for D (5 bases). The germline V and J ends were trimmed by 4 bases and 6 bases, with 25 bases remaining between them. CDR1 and CDR2 (germline): SGHKS, YYEKEE (reference sequence). The CDR3 extends over 18 amino acids. This CDR3 is CASSLRWLAGGAPGELFF. As DNA, the CDR3 is TGTGCCAGCAGCCTAAGGTGGTTGGCGGGCGGCGCTCCCGGGGAGCTGTTTTTT.

Note on this clone: Additional DNA sequences in this sample encode the identical CDR3. This sequence joins TRBV4-1 and TRBJ1-1; TRBD1 matches 11 bases. CDR1 MGHRA and CDR2 YSYEKL come from the germline V gene. The J segment lost 4 bases and the V segment lost 3 bases, leaving 4 bases of the junction unmatched. CDR3 length equals 15 residues. The CDR3 DNA sequence: TGCGCCAGCAGCCAGGCCGGGACAGGGGGCACTGAAGCTTTCTTT. It yields the protein CASSQAGTGGTEAFF.

The J gene is TRBJ2-6, the V gene TRBV28; 7 nucleotides agree with TRBD1. With 6 bases clipped from V and 4 bases from J, the junction kept 6 bases outside the gene matches. This CDR3 has 15 residues. Germline V gene lookup returns CDR1 MDHEN and CDR2 SYDVKM. The DNA of the CDR3 is TGTGCCAGCAGCTTTGGGACAGCCGGGGCCAACGTCCTGACTTTC. This codes for CASSFGTAGANVLTF.

The chain employs TRBV7-2 and TRBJ2-7; D is possibly TRBD2 (5 bases). V shed 4 bases and J shed 4 bases, with 17 bases lying between them. The CDR3 extends over 15 amino acids. Germline assignment: CDR1 SGHTA and CDR2 FQGNSA. The CDR3 nucleotides read TGTGCCAGCAGCTCCTTATTACTAGTGGAGTACGAGCAGTACTTC. Amino acid sequence: CASSSLLLVEYEQYF.

J is TRBJ1-2 and V is TRBV6-5; TRBD1 matches at 7 bases. Germline V lookup: CDR1 MNHEY, CDR2 SVGAGI. This CDR3 has 15 residues. V shed 0 bases, J shed 3 bases, and the junction held 4 bases outside the gene matches. DNA of the CDR3: TGTGCCAGCAGTTACTCGCCAGGGGGTGACTATGGCTACACCTTC. Translation gives CASSYSPGGDYGYTF.

The V call is TRBV7-2, the J call TRBJ1-1; TRBD1 might be the D (6 bases). In germline, CDR1 is SGHTA, CDR2 FQGNSA. The length of the CDR3 is 13 residues. Trimming took 11 bases from V and 0 from J, leaving 13 bases between them. The CDR3 is CAGGGRMNTEAFF. As DNA, the CDR3 is TGTGCCGGTGGGGGCAGGATGAACACTGAAGCTTTCTTT.

CDR3: CASLGGQETQYF. CDR3 DNA sequence: TGTGCCAGCTTGGGGGGGCAAGAGACCCAGTACTTC. The gene calls are TRBV6-6 and TRBJ2-5; 7 positions match TRBD2. CDR1 is MNHNY, CDR2 SVGAGI, per germline (reference sequence). With V trimmed by 8 bases and J by 2 bases, 2 bases remained unmatched. CDR3 length: 12 amino acids.

The rearrangement joins TRBV5-6 to TRBJ2-3, with 9 nucleotides matching TRBD2. Germline V gene lookup returns CDR1 SGHDT and CDR2 YYEEEE. CDR3 length: 17 residues. J was trimmed by 1 base and V by 3 bases; bases with no gene match: 9. This chain's CDR3 is CASSSLMTSGRTDTQYF. In DNA form, the CDR3 reads TGTGCCAGCAGCTCTCTGATGACTAGCGGACGCACAGATACGCAGTATTTT.

This chain joins TRBV5-5 and TRBJ1-1; TRBD1 matches at 7 bases. Per germline, CDR1 SGHKS and CDR2 YYEKEE (reference sequence). CDR3 size: 16 residues. Trimming took 6 bases from V and 1 from J; bases not matched to a gene: 12. The CDR3 is CASTPGWGQKNTEAFF. CDR3 nucleotide sequence: TGTGCCAGCACCCCTGGTTGGGGACAGAAGAACACTGAAGCTTTCTTT.

The gene calls are TRBV5-6 and TRBJ2-3; 9 bases fit TRBD1. Germline V gives CDR1 SGHDT, CDR2 YYEEEE. V lost 4 bases to trimming and J lost 3 bases; unmatched junction nucleotides: 9. The CDR3 sequence is 16 residues long. The CDR3 here is CASSGLRQGGTDTQYF. The CDR3 DNA sequence: TGTGCCAGCAGCGGCCTTAGACAGGGGGGGACAGATACGCAGTATTTT.

The chain couples TRBV27 to TRBJ1-6; D gene uncertain. Trimming stripped 6 bases from V and 6 bases from J, with 15 bases between. The length of the CDR3 is 15 residues. Germline values: CDR1 MNHEY, CDR2 SMNVEV (reference sequence). The CDR3 bases are TGTGCCAGCAGCCAATACTCCCTAAGTAATTCACCCCTCCACTTT. This gives the protein CASSQYSLSNSPLHF.

This clone was counted a few times. The genes are TRBV5-1 and TRBJ2-1, with 8 bases that match TRBD2. The CDR3 runs to 16 residues. Germline trimming cut 4 bases from V and 2 bases from J; bases unmatched to any gene: 8. Germline CDR1 and CDR2: SGHRS and YFSETQ. The CDR3 is CASSVGPGLAYNEQFF. The CDR3 DNA reads TGCGCCAGCAGCGTGGGCCCGGGACTAGCCTACAATGAGCAGTTCTTC.

This rearrangement joins TRBV13 to TRBJ1-5, with 11 bases that match TRBD1. The germline gives CDR1 PRHDT, CDR2 FYEKMQ (reference sequence). V lost 5 bases to trimming and J lost 5 bases; unmatched junction nucleotides: 8. The CDR3 runs 16 residues. The CDR3 DNA is TGTGCCAGCAGCCGGACGGGACAGGGGGGTTATCAGCCCCAGCATTTT. Its translation is CASSRTGQGGYQPQHF.

The chain links TRBV6-5 to TRBJ1-5, with D perhaps matching TRBD1 (6 bases). V was shortened by 6 bases and J by 9 bases, with 18 bases between the two germline ends. The CDR3 runs 14 residues. The V gene's germline CDR1 is MNHEY and CDR2 SVGAGI. This chain's CDR3 is CASRAGVTGMPQHF. CDR3 bases: TGTGCCAGCAGGGCCGGTGTTACAGGGATGCCCCAGCATTTT.

This rearrangement joins TRBV9 to TRBJ2-7, with TRBD2 as a possible D gene (5 bases). There are 15 residues in the CDR3. CDR1 and CDR2 from the germline V gene are SGDLS and YYNGEE. Trimming left V 4 bases short and J 0 bases short, with 14 bases between. The CDR3 coding sequence is TGTGCCAGCAGCCCCGGGAACTCGCACTCCTACGAGCAGTACTTC. As protein: CASSPGNSHSYEQYF.